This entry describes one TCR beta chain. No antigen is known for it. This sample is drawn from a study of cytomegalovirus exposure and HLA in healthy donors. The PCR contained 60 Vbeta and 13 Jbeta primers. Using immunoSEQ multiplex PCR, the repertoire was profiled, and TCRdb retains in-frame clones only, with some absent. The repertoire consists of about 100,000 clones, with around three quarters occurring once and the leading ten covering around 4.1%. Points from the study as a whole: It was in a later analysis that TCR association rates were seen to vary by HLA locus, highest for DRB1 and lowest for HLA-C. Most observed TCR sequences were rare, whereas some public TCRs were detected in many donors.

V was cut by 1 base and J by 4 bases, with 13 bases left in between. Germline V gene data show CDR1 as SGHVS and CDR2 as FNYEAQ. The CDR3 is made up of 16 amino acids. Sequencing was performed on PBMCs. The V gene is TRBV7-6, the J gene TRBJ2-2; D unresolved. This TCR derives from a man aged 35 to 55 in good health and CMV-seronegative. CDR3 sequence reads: CASSLEATPSTGELFF. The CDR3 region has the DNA TGTGCCAGCAGCTTAGAAGCGACTCCTTCCACCGGGGAGCTGTTTTTT.